Listed below are T cell receptor beta chains from one sample, sequenced in a study of T cells expressing NK-cell markers. TCRdb reprocessed the 5' RACE reads and keeps a single row for each CDR3 protein, giving no DNA. This sample's table reports 200,000 to 300,000 distinct CDR3 sequences. The sequenced sample consisted of blood T cells: a sorted CD56 or NKG2C T cell subset, CD4+ or CD8+ T cells, or bulk PBMC T cells (not recorded which). Receptor source: a man younger than 35 in good health. Each CDR3 is given with its conserved first and last residue.

TRBJ2-3 TRBV19 CASNGLAGGPGDTQYF
TRBJ2-3 TRBV5-1 CASSLKPDYTDTQYF
TRBJ2-4 TRBV4-1 CASSQPRTDIQYF
TRBJ1-2 TRBV7-2 CASSLEAAARGYTF
TRBJ1-6 TRBV21-1 CASRGTRGAPLHF
TRBJ2-5 TRBV29-1 CSVHSGTGVDETQYF
TRBJ1-2 TRBV12-3/TRBV12-4 CASSRQGASYTF
TRBJ2-1 TRBV18 CASSPLRTLSYNEQFF
TRBJ2-5 TRBV6-6 CASARQKETQYF
TRBJ1-5 TRBV5-6 CASSSTQGAQPQHF
TRBJ2-5 TRBV7-9 CASRKNTQETQYF
TRBJ2-1 TRBV10-3 CAISESAEDLNEQFF
TRBJ2-3 TRBV6-1 CASSHTQGADTQYF